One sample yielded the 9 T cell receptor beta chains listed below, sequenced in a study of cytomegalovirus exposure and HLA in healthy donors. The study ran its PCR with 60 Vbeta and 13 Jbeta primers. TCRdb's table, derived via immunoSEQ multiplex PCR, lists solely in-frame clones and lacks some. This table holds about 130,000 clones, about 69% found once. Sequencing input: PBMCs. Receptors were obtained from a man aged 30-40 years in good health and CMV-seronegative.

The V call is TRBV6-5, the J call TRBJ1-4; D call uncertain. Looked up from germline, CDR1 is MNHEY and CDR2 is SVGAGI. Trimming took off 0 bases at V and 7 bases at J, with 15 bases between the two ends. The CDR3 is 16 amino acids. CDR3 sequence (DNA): TGTGCCAGCAGTTACTCGGGAGGGATCGGTGGTGAAAAACTGTTTTTT. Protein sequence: CASSYSGGIGGEKLFF.

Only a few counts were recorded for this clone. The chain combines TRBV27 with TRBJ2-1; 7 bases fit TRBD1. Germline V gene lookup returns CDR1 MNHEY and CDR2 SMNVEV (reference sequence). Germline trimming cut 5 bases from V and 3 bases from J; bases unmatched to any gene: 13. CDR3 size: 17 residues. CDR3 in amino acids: CASSRTSGTDYYNEQFF. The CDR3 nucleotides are TGTGCCAGCAGTCGCACTTCCGGGACAGACTACTACAATGAGCAGTTCTTC.

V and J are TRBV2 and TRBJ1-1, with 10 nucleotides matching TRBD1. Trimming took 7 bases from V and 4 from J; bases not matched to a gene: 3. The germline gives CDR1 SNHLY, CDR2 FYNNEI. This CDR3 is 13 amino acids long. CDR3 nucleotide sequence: TGTGCCAGCACCGGGACAGGGGTCACTGAAGCTTTCTTT. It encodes CASTGTGVTEAFF.

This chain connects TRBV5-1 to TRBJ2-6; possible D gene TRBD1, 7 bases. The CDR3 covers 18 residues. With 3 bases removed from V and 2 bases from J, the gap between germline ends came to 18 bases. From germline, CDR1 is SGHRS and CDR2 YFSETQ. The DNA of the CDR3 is TGCGCCAGCAGCTCGTCGGACAGGCCGGGGGCTGGGGCCAACGTCCTGACTTTC. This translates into CASSSSDRPGAGANVLTF.

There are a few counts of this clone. CDR3 DNA sequence: TGTGCCAGCAGCTTGGTAGGGGGTAGTTACGAGCAGTACTTC. It specifies CASSLVGGSYEQYF. The chain joins TRBV5-6 to TRBJ2-7; possible D gene TRBD1, 6 bases. CDR1 and CDR2 from the germline V gene are SGHDT and YYEEEE. Trimming shortened V by 0 bases and J by 4 bases, and 11 bases separated the two germline ends. This CDR3 comprises 14 residues.

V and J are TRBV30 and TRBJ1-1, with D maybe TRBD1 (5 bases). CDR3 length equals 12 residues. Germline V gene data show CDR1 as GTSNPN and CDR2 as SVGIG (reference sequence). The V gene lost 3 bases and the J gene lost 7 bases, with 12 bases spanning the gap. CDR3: CAWRGRQSEAFF. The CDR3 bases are TGTGCCTGGAGGGGTCGACAGAGTGAAGCTTTCTTT. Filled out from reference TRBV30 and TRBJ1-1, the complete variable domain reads SQTIHQWPATLVQPVGSPLSLECTVEGTSNPNLYWYRQAAGRGLQLLFYSVGIGQISSEVPQNLSASRPQDRQFILSSKKLLLSDSGFYLCAWRGRQSEAFFGQGTRLTVV.

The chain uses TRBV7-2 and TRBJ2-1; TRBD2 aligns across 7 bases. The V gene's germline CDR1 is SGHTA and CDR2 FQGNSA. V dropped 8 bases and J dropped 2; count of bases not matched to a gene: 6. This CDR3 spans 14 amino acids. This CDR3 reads CASHRDYPYNEQFF. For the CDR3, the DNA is TGTGCCAGCCATCGGGACTACCCCTACAATGAGCAGTTCTTC. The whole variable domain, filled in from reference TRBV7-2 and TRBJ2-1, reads GAGVSQSPSNKVTEKGKDVELRCDPISGHTALYWYRQSLGQGLEFLIYFQGNSAPDKSGLPSDRFSAERTGGSVSTLTIQRTQQEDSAVYLCASHRDYPYNEQFFGPGTRLTVL.

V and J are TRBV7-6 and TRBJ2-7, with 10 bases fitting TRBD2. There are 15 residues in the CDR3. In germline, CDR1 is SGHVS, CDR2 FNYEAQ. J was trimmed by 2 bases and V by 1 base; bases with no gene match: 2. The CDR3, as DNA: TGTGCCAGCAGCTTAGAAGCGGGAGGGCCCTACGAGCAGTACTTC. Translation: CASSLEAGGPYEQYF.

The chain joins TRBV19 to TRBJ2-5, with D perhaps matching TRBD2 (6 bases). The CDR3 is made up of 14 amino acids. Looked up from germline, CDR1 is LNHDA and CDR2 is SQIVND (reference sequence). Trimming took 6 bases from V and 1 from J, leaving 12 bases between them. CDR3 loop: CASRDGGAQETQYF. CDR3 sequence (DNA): TGTGCCAGTAGGGATGGAGGGGCCCAAGAGACCCAGTACTTC. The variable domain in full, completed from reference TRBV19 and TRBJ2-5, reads DGGITQSPKYLFRKEGQNVTLSCEQNLNHDAMYWYRQDPGQGLRLIYYSQIVNDFQKGDIAEGYSVSREKKESFPLTVTSAQKNPTAFYLCASRDGGAQETQYFGPGTRLLVL.